This passage covers 32 T cell receptor beta chains from one sample sequenced in a study of blood T cells in healthy people across ages. The second PCR ran about 6 to 11 cycles with a sample-barcoded 5' primer and J-beta primers. TCRdb used MiXCR to reprocess the 5' RACE reads, holding one entry per CDR3 protein. Of roughly 1,100,000 distinct CDR3 sequences in the sample, under 30% are singletons; the top ten hold approximately 0.71%. These data were also filed under a second study, of T cells of mothers and their children.

Sequenced sample: blood. The source is a girl aged 2 to 9 in good health.

The table lists this clonotype with a few counts. The junction departs from germline at one end; a sequencing error may be responsible. V and J are TRBV5-6 and TRBJ2-1, with 10 positions matching TRBD2. There are 15 residues in the CDR3. Germline CDR1 is SGHDT and CDR2 is YYEEEE. The CDR3 region is CASSLFASGGRTPYF. The CDR3 DNA reads TGTGCCAGCAGCTTGTTCGCTAGCGGGGGACGGACCCCGTACTTC.

This clonotype was seen more than once but under ten times. The chain carries TRBV12-3 or TRBV12-4 and TRBJ2-1; perhaps TRBD1 as D (5 bases). The CDR3 totals 15 residues. Trimming shortened V by 2 bases and J by 1 base, and 9 bases separated the two germline ends. The CDR3 DNA reads TGTGCCAGCAGTTTACCCCAGGGATCCTACAATGAGCAGTTCTTC. Its protein product is CASSLPQGSYNEQFF.

The chain has TRBV29-1 and TRBJ2-7; 7 positions match TRBD2. CDR3 length: 14 amino acids. Germline values: CDR1 SQVTM, CDR2 ANQGSEA. Trimming took 4 bases from V and 4 from J; bases not matched to a gene: 10. The CDR3 loop is CSVVGVGLGYEQYF. In nucleotides, the CDR3 is TGCAGCGTTGTCGGGGTCGGACTAGGTTACGAGCAGTACTTC.

The chain combines TRBV20-1 with TRBJ2-7; 7 bases map to TRBD2. CDR1 and CDR2 (germline): DFQATT, SNEGSKA (reference sequence). The CDR3 is 14 amino acids. With 2 bases clipped from V and 4 bases from J, the junction kept 8 bases outside the gene matches. CDR3 protein: CSARPGGTVYEQYF. As DNA, the CDR3 is TGCAGTGCTAGACCCGGGGGGACGGTGTACGAGCAGTACTTC.

There are a few counts of this clonotype. The chain has TRBV29-1 and TRBJ2-7; the D call may be TRBD1 or TRBD2 (5 bases each). The assigned J gene may be wrong: the sequence end matches TRBJ2-1 better. This CDR3 spans 12 amino acids. The germline gives CDR1 SQVTM, CDR2 ANQGSEA. The CDR3 nucleotides are TGCACCATGAGTGTGGGACACAATGAGCAGTTCTTC. Its translation: CTMSVGHNEQFF.

The chain is built from TRBV18 and TRBJ1-5; D gene uncertain. Germline V gives CDR1 KGHSH, CDR2 LQKENI. The CDR3 has 15 amino acids. Trimming cost V 1 base and J 5 bases, with 12 bases left between them. The CDR3 here is CASSPHRTRHQPQHF. CDR3 nucleotides: TGTGCCAGCTCACCACATAGGACGCGACATCAGCCCCAGCATTTT.

This clonotype occurred once. The chain combines TRBV6-1 with TRBJ1-2; D is uncertain. The germline CDR1 and CDR2 sequences are MNHNS and SASEGT. The CDR3 is made up of 13 amino acids. Trimming pared 7 bases from V and 3 bases from J, leaving 12 bases between. The DNA of the CDR3 is TGTGCCAGCATCACGGCGGCAGACTATGGCTACACCTTC. Translated, it gives CASITAADYGYTF.

The V gene is TRBV30, the J gene TRBJ1-4; D is unclear. This CDR3 comprises 13 residues. Germline-derived CDR1 and CDR2 are GTSNPN and SVGIG (reference sequence). V shed 1 base and J shed 6 bases, with 9 bases lying between them. The CDR3 DNA reads as TGTGCCTGGAGTGCGGGGAACTATGAAAAACTGTTTTTT. Protein product: CAWSAGNYEKLFF.

This clonotype was detected only once. The rearrangement uses TRBV12-3 or TRBV12-4 and TRBJ1-1; no clear D gene. The V end lost 6 bases, the J end lost 6 bases, and 14 bases lay between the germline ends. CDR3 size: 13 residues. This CDR3 is CASSSTTIAEAFF. CDR3 DNA sequence: TGTGCCAGCAGCTCAACCACAATCGCTGAAGCTTTCTTT.

J is TRBJ1-2 and V is TRBV18; 7 bases fit TRBD1. The CDR3 contains 16 residues. The V gene's germline CDR1 is KGHSH and CDR2 LQKENI. Germline trimming cut 3 bases from V and 4 bases from J; bases unmatched to any gene: 11. The CDR3 bases are TGTGCCAGCTCACCCTCCCCGGGACAGCGAGGCTATGGCTACACCTTC. Translation gives CASSPSPGQRGYGYTF.

In this sample, this clonotype turned up a few times. The chain joins TRBV29-1 to TRBJ2-1, with D maybe TRBD2 (6 bases). CDR1 and CDR2 (germline): SQVTM, ANQGSEA. The V gene lost 4 bases and the J gene lost 3 bases, with 10 bases spanning the gap. CDR3 length equals 13 residues. The chain's CDR3 is CSVVDYIYNEQFF. The CDR3 DNA is TGCAGCGTTGTGGACTACATCTACAATGAGCAGTTCTTC.

The rearrangement joins TRBV5-1 to TRBJ2-5; either TRBD1 or TRBD2 may fit D (5 bases each). This CDR3 is 15 amino acids long. V was cut by 3 bases and J by 1 base, with 13 bases left in between. Germline V gives CDR1 SGHRS, CDR2 YFSETQ. This CDR3 reads CASSSSVGVQETQYF. CDR3 nucleotides: TGCGCCAGCAGCTCCTCGGTGGGGGTCCAAGAGACCCAGTACTTC.

V and J are TRBV20-1 and TRBJ2-1, with TRBD2 matching 7 bases. In germline, CDR1 is DFQATT, CDR2 SNEGSKA (reference sequence). CDR3 length: 15 residues. The V gene end was trimmed by 3 bases and the J gene end by 9 bases; junction bases not matched to a gene: 14. DNA of the CDR3: TGCAGTGCTAGTGTATACGTGGGAGGGCCGGGTGAGCAGTTCTTC. It encodes CSASVYVGGPGEQFF.

The V gene is TRBV5-6, the J gene TRBJ2-5; D may be TRBD1 or TRBD2 (6 bases each). The last part of the DNA fits TRBJ2-1 better; the J call may be wrong. From germline, CDR1 is SGHDT and CDR2 YYEEEE. The CDR3 consists of 13 residues. In DNA form, the CDR3 reads TGTGCCAGCAGCTCCGGGGGCCTCGATGAGCAGTTCTTC. It yields the protein CASSSGGLDEQFF.

This CDR3 is CASRPVSGNTQYF. The DNA for the CDR3 is TGTGCCAGCAGGCCCGTCTCGGGAAATACGCAGTATTTT. The chain recombines TRBV6-5 with TRBJ2-3; maybe TRBD2 (5 bases). The CDR3 spans 13 residues. Trimming removed 6 bases from V and 7 bases from J, with 14 bases in between. Germline V gene data show CDR1 as MNHEY and CDR2 as SVGAGI.

The chain links TRBV12-3 or TRBV12-4 to TRBJ1-5, with 8 bases identical to TRBD1. Trimming removed 3 bases from V and 1 base from J; junction bases left unmatched: 11. The CDR3 length is 18 residues. The CDR3 protein is CASSFTRGQGTSNQPQHF. CDR3 DNA sequence: TGTGCCAGCAGTTTTACCCGAGGACAGGGAACCAGCAATCAGCCCCAGCATTTT.

V gene TRBV6-2 or TRBV6-3 combines with J gene TRBJ2-7; D gene uncertain. V dropped 2 bases and J dropped 2 bases, with 16 bases sitting between them. CDR3 length: 16 residues. Looked up from germline, CDR1 is MNHEY and CDR2 is SVGEGT. The CDR3 region is CASSYGLEFQTYEQYF. CDR3 DNA: TGTGCCAGCAGTTACGGTCTGGAATTCCAAACCTACGAGCAGTACTTC.

The genes are TRBV13 and TRBJ2-2; D may correspond to TRBD1 or TRBD2 (5 bases each). The length of the CDR3 is 14 residues. Germline V gene data show CDR1 as PRHDT and CDR2 as FYEKMQ (reference sequence). The V and J ends lost 2 bases and 7 bases respectively, with 11 bases between them. This CDR3 is CASSLLGTDGELFF. The CDR3 DNA is TGTGCCAGCAGCTTATTAGGGACCGACGGGGAGCTGTTTTTT. Full variable domain (outside the CDR3, taken from reference TRBV13 and TRBJ2-2): AAGVIQSPRHLIKEKRETATLKCYPIPRHDTVYWYQQGPGQDPQFLISFYEKMQSDKGSIPDRFSAQQFSDYHSELNMSSLELGDSALYFCASSLLGTDGELFFGEGSRLTVL.

This chain uses TRBV13 with TRBJ1-1; no clear D. V was clipped by 5 bases and J by 5 bases, with 12 bases between them. The CDR3 is 13 residues long. CDR1 and CDR2 (germline): PRHDT, FYEKMQ (reference sequence). DNA of the CDR3: TGTGCCAGCAGCACCCGAAGCGGGACTGAAGCTTTCTTT. This translates into CASSTRSGTEAFF.

This rearrangement joins TRBV28 to TRBJ1-1, with D hard to call. The length of the CDR3 is 12 residues. With 7 bases removed from V and 3 bases from J, the gap between germline ends came to 9 bases. In germline, CDR1 is MDHEN, CDR2 SYDVKM. The CDR3 DNA sequence: TGTGCCAGCACCCGTCTTGACACTGAAGCTTTCTTT. Translating gives CASTRLDTEAFF.

This clonotype was detected only a few times. This rearrangement joins TRBV21-1 to TRBJ1-3; the table's D call TRBD1 went unverified against the DNA. TRBV21-1 is listed as a pseudogene. The CDR3 contains 15 residues. CDR3 sequence reads: CASTQGSPSGNTIYF. DNA of the CDR3: TGTGCCAGCACACAGGGGAGCCCCTCTGGAAACACCATATATTTT.

This chain joins TRBV24-1 and TRBJ2-5; no reliable D call. Near its end, the DNA agrees better with TRBJ2-7, so the J call may be wrong. CDR3 length equals 13 residues. Germline lookup yields CDR1 KGHDR and CDR2 SFDVKD. CDR3 sequence reads: CATSPRVHGEQYF. DNA of the CDR3: TGTGCCACCAGTCCGCGCGTCCACGGCGAGCAGTACTTC.

This sequence joins TRBV12-3 or TRBV12-4 and TRBJ2-5; tentatively, D is TRBD1 or TRBD2 (6 bases each). Trimming cost V 7 bases and J 13 bases, with 16 bases left between them. CDR3 length equals 11 residues. CDR3 in amino acids: CASNLGGSTYF. The CDR3 nucleotides are TGTGCCAGCAACCTAGGGGGGTCGACGTACTTC.

The chain employs TRBV29-1 and TRBJ2-1; D gene ambiguous. The germline CDR1 and CDR2 sequences are SQVTM and ANQGSEA. Trimming pared 5 bases from V and 0 bases from J, leaving 8 bases between. The CDR3 sequence is 13 residues long. The CDR3 DNA follows: TGCAGCGTTCCCCCGAACTCCTACAATGAGCAGTTCTTC. This sequence encodes CSVPPNSYNEQFF.

The rearrangement links TRBV20-1 to TRBJ1-6, with a possible D match to TRBD1 (6 bases). Trimming cost V 6 bases and J 10 bases, with 28 bases left between them. Per the germline V gene, CDR1 is DFQATT and CDR2 is SNEGSKA (reference sequence). The CDR3 length is 17 residues. CDR3 DNA sequence: TGCAGTGCGTGGCGTGAAGGGTCTACAGGGAGAGGCTCACCCCTCCACTTT. Protein product: CSAWREGSTGRGSPLHF.

The rearrangement links TRBV6-5 to TRBJ2-7; D possibly corresponds to TRBD1 (5 bases). This CDR3 contains 15 residues. Germline CDR1 MNHEY, CDR2 SVGAGI. V lost 4 bases, J lost 9 bases, and 22 bases lay in between. In DNA, the CDR3 is TGTGCCAGCAGTTCCCCCCAGGGTGGAAACTCAGCGCAGTACTTC. It yields the protein CASSSPQGGNSAQYF.

The chain is built from TRBV5-6 and TRBJ2-5; D is perhaps TRBD2 (6 bases). Germline assignment: CDR1 SGHDT and CDR2 YYEEEE. The CDR3 is made up of 14 amino acids. V was shortened by 3 bases and J by 3 bases, with 12 bases between the two germline ends. DNA for the CDR3: TGTGCCAGCAGCTCCGGGACTTTAGAAGAGACCCAGTACTTC. Its protein product is CASSSGTLEETQYF. The full variable domain, completed using reference TRBV5-6 and TRBJ2-5, is DAGVTQSPTHLIKTRGQQVTLRCSPKSGHDTVSWYQQALGQGPQFIFQYYEEEERQRGNFPDRFSGHQFPNYSSELNVNALLLGDSALYLCASSSGTLEETQYFGPGTRLLVL.

The V and J genes are TRBV5-1 and TRBJ1-1; no reliable D call. The CDR3 consists of 14 residues. V was pared by 0 bases and J by 10 bases, with 16 bases between. Germline V lookup: CDR1 SGHRS, CDR2 YFSETQ. The CDR3 reads CASSLDRAYPLAFF. In DNA, the CDR3 is TGCGCCAGCAGCTTGGACAGAGCCTACCCTTTAGCTTTCTTT.

J is TRBJ2-5 and V is TRBV28; D may be TRBD1 (7 bases). The J call is uncertain, as TRBJ2-7 better fits the DNA end. This CDR3 region has 14 residues. In germline, CDR1 is MDHEN, CDR2 SYDVKM. For the CDR3, the DNA is TGTGCCAGCAGTTTGGGGGGACAGCTCTACGAGCAGTACTTC. Translated, it gives CASSLGGQLYEQYF.

This clonotype was counted between two and nine times. V and J are TRBV7-2 and TRBJ2-5, with 7 bases that match TRBD2. J was trimmed by 6 bases and V by 1 base; bases with no gene match: 11. Germline values: CDR1 SGHTA, CDR2 FQGNSA. This CDR3 is built from 16 residues. The CDR3 reads CASSLEGGRRFQTQYF. CDR3 in DNA: TGTGCCAGCAGCTTAGAGGGAGGGCGGAGGTTTCAGACCCAGTACTTC.

The CDR3 reads CASSYLVGTPTYEQYF. In DNA form, the CDR3 reads TGTGCCAGCAGTTACTTGGTCGGGACCCCGACCTACGAGCAGTACTTC. V is TRBV6-6 and J is TRBJ2-5; D tentatively reads TRBD1 or TRBD2 (5 bases each). The J call may not be correct, given that the DNA end is closer to TRBJ2-7. Germline CDR1 reads MNHNY; CDR2 reads SVGAGI (reference sequence). The CDR3 is 16 amino acids.

The sample holds a few counts of this clonotype. The chain uses TRBV14 and TRBJ2-1, with TRBD1 matching over 7 bases. CDR3 length equals 16 residues. The ends lost 3 bases at V and 4 bases at J; junction bases unmatched: 9. Germline V gives CDR1 SGHDN, CDR2 FVKESK. The CDR3 sequence: CASSQSTGTVYNEQFF. The DNA for the CDR3 is TGTGCCAGCAGCCAGAGCACCGGGACAGTATACAATGAGCAGTTCTTC.